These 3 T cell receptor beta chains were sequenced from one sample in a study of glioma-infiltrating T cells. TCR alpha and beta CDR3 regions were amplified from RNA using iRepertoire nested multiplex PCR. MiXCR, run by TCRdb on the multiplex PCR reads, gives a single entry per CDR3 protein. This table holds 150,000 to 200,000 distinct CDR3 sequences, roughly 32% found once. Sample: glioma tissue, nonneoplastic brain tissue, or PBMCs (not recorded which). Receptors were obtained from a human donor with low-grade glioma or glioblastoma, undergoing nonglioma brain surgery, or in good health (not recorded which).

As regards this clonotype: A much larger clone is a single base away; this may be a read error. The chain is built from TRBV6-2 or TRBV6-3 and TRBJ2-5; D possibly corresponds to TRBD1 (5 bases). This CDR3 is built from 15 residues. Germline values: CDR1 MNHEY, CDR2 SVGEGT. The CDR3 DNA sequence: TGTGCCAGCAGTGACTCCGACAGTTCCCAAGAGAACCAGTACTTC. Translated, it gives CASSDSDSSQENQYF.

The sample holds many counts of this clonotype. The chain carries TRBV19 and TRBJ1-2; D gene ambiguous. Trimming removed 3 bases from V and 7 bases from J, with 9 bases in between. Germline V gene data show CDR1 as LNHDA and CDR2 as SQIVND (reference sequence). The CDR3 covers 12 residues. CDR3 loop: CASSMESRGYTF. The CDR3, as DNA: TGTGCCAGTAGTATGGAATCGCGTGGCTACACCTTC. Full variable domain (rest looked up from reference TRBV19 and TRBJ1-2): DGGITQSPKYLFRKEGQNVTLSCEQNLNHDAMYWYRQDPGQGLRLIYYSQIVNDFQKGDIAEGYSVSREKKESFPLTVTSAQKNPTAFYLCASSMESRGYTFGSGTRLTVV.

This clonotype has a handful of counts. The CDR3 here is CASSFGTGGWDTQYF. CDR3 DNA: TGTGCCAGCAGTTTTGGGACAGGGGGCTGGGATACGCAGTATTTT. The chain employs TRBV12-3 or TRBV12-4 and TRBJ2-3; 12 nucleotides agree with TRBD1. The V gene end was trimmed by 3 bases and the J gene end by 6 bases; junction bases not matched to a gene: 4. The CDR3 runs to 15 residues.